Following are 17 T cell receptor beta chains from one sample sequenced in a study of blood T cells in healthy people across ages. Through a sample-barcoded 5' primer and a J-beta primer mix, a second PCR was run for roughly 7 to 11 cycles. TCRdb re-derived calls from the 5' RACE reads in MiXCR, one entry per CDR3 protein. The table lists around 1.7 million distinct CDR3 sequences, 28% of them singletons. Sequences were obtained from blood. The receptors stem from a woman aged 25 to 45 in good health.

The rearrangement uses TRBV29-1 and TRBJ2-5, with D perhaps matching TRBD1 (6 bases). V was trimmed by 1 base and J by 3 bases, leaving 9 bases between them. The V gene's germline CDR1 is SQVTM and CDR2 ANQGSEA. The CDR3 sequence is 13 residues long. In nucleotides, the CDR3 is TGCAGCGTTGAAGGCAGGGGCGAAGAGACCCAGTACTTC. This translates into CSVEGRGEETQYF.

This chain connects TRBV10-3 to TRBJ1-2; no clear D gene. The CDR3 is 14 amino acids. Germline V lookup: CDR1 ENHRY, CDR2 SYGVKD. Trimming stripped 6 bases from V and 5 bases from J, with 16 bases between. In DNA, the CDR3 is TGTGCCATCAGGGGGATGTGGTGGGTTTATGGCTACACCTTC. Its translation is CAIRGMWWVYGYTF.

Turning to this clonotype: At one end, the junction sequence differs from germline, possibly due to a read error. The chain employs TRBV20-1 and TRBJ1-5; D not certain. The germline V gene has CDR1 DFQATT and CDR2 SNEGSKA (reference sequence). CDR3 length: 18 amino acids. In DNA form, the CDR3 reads TGCAGTGCAAAGGGCCCTACCGGGCTCACCCCTGGCAATCGGCCCCAGCATTTT. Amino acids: CSAKGPTGLTPGNRPQHF.

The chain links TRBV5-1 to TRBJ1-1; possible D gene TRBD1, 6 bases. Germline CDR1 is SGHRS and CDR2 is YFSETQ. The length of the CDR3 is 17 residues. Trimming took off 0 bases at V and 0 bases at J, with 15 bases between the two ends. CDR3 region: CASSLVARGSMNTEAFF. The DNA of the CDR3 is TGCGCCAGCAGCTTGGTAGCCAGGGGATCTATGAACACTGAAGCTTTCTTT.

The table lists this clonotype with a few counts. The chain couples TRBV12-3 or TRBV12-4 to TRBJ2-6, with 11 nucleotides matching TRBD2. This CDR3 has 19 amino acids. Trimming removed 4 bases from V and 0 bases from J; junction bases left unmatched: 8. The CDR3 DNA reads TGTGCCAGCAGTTCCAACACCGGGACTAGCGGCTCTGGGGCCAACGTCCTGACTTTC. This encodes CASSSNTGTSGSGANVLTF.

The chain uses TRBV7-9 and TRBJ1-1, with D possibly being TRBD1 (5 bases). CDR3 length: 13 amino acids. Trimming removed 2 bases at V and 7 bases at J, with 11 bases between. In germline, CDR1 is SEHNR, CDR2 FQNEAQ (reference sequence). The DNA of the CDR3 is TGTGCCAGCAGCTTACAGGGACCCCTTGAAGCTTTCTTT. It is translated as CASSLQGPLEAFF.

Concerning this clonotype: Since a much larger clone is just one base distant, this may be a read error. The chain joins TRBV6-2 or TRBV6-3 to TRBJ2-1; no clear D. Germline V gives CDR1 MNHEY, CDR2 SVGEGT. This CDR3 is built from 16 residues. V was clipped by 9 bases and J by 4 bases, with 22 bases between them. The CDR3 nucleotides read TGTGCCAGTCACTACGTCAGCCGACTCCTTTACAATGAGCAGTTCTTC. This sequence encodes CASHYVSRLLYNEQFF.

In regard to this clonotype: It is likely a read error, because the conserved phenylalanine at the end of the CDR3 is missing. The CDR3 reads CASSLGEVEAQYC. The CDR3 DNA sequence: TGTGCCAGCAGCTTAGGTGAGGTGGAGGCGCAGTATTGT. V and J are TRBV11-2 and TRBJ2-3; D perhaps matches TRBD2 (5 bases). CDR1 and CDR2 from the germline V gene are SGHAT and FQNNGV. CDR3 length: 13 residues. V lost 1 base to trimming and J lost 10 bases, with 12 bases between them.

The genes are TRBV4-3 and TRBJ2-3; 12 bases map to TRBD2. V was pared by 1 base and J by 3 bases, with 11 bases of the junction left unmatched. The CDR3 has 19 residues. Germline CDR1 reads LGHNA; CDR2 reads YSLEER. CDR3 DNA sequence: TGCGCCAGCAGCCAAGCCCTCTCCGGACTAGCGGGGCTTACAGATACGCAGTATTTT. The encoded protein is CASSQALSGLAGLTDTQYF.

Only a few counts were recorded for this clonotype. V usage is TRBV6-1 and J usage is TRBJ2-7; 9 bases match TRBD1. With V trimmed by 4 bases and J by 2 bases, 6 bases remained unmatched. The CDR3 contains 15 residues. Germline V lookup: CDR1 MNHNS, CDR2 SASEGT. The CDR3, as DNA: TGTGCCAGCAGTGTATCCGGGACAGGGACCTACGAGCAGTACTTC. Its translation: CASSVSGTGTYEQYF.

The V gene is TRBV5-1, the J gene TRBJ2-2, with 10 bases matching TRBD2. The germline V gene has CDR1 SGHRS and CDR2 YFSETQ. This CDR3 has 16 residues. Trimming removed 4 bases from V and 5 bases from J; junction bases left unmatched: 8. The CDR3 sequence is CASSVTSGASTGELFF. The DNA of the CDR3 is TGCGCCAGCAGCGTAACTAGCGGGGCCTCGACCGGGGAGCTGTTTTTT.

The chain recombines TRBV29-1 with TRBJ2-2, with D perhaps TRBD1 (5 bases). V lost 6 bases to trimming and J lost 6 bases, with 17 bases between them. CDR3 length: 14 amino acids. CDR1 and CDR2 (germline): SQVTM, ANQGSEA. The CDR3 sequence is CSVQWARVAGELFF. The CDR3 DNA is TGCAGCGTCCAATGGGCCAGGGTCGCCGGGGAGCTGTTTTTT.

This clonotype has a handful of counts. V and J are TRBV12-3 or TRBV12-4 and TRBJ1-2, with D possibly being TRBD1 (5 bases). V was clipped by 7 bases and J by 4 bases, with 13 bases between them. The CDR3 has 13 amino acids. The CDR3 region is CASTRAGTYGYTF. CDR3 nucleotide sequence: TGTGCCAGCACCCGGGCAGGGACCTATGGCTACACCTTC.

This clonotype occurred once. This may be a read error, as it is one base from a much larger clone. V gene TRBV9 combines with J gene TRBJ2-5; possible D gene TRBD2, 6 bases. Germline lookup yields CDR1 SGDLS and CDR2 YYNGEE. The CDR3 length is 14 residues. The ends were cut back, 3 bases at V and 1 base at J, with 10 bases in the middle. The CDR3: CASSGMGLQETQYF. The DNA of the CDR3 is TGTGCCAGCAGCGGGATGGGACTCCAAGAGACCCAGTACTTC.

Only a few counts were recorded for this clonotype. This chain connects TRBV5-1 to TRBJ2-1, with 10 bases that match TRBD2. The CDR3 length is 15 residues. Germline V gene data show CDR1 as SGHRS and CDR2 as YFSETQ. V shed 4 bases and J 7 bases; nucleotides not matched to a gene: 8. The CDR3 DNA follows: TGCGCCAGCAGCCCCCCTAGCGGGAGTGGAAATGAGCAGTTCTTC. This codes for CASSPPSGSGNEQFF.

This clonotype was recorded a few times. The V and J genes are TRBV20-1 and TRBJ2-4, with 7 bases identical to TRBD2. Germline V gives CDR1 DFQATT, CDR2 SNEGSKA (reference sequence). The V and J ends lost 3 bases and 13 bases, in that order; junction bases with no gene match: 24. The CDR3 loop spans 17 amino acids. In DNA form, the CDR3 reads TGCAGTGCTAGCGTGGGCGGGAGCCCTTCTATTCACAATGAGCAGTACTTC. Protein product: CSASVGGSPSIHNEQYF.

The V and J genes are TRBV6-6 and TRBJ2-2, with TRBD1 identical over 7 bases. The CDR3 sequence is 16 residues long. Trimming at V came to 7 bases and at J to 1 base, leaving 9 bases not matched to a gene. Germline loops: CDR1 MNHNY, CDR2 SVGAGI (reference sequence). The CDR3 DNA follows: TGTGCCAGCATCCTACAACAGGGGAGGAACACCGGGGAGCTGTTTTTT. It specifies CASILQQGRNTGELFF.